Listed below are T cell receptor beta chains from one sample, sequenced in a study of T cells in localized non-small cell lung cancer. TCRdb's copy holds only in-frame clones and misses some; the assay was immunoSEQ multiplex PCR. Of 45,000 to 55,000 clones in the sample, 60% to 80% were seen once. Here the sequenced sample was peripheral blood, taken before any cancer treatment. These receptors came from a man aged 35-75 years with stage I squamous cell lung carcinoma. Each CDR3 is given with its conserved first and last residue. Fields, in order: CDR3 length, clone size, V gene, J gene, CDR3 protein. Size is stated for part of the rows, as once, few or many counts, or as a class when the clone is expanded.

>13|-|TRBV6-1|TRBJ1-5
CASSESRSQPQHF
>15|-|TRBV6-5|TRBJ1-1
CASSYGASLYTEAFF
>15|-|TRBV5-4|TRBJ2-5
CASSLQGGGEETQYF
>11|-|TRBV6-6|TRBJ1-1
CASRVVTEAFF
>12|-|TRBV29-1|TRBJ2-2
CSGGQGTGELFF
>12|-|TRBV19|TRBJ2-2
CATGLAPGELFF
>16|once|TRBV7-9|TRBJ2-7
CASSPRRPDSFYEQYF
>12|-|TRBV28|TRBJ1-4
CASRWGDEKLFF
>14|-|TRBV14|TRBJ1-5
CASSYQGSNQPQHF
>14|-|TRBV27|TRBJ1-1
CASSLSQLNTEAFF
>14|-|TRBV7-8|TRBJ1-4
CASSRGQGAEKLFF
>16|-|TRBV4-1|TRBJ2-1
CASSQGGGTPYNEQFF
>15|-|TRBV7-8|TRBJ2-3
CASSLEGRSADTQYF
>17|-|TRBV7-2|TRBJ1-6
CASSRPLFGTGSSPLHF
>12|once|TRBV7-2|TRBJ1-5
CASSLDHQPQHF
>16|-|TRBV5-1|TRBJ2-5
CASTTGTSPFQETQYF
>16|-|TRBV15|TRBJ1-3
CATSSTALGAGNTIYF
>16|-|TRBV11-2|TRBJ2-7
CASSSQTWDRVYEQYF
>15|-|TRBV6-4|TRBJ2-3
CASSDQGQGGDTQYF
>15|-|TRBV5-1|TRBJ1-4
CASSLATGNNEKLFF